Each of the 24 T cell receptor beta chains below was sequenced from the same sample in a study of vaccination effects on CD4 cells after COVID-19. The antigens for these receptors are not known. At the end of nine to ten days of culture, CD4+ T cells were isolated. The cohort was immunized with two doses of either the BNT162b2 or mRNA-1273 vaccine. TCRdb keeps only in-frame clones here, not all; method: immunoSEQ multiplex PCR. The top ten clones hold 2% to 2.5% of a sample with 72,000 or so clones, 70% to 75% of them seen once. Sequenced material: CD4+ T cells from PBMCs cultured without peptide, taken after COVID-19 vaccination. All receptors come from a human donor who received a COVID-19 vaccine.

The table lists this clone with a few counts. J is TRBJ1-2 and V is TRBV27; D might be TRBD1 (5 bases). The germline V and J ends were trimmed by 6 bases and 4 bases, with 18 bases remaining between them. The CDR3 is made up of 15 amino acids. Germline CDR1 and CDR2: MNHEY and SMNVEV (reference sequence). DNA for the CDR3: TGTGCCAGCAGCCTCGGGGCAGGTGGGATCTATGGCTACACCTTC. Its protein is CASSLGAGGIYGYTF.

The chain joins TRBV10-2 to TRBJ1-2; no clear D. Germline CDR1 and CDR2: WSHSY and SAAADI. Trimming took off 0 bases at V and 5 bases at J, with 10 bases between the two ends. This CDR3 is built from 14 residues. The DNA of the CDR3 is TGCGCCAGCAGTGAGTCTGGGGTCGGGTATGGCTACACCTTC. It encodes CASSESGVGYGYTF.

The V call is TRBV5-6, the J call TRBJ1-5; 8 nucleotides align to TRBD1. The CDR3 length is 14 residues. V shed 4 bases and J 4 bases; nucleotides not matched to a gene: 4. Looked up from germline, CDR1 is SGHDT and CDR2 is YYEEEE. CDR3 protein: CASSATGVNQPQHF. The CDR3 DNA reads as TGTGCCAGCAGCGCGACAGGGGTGAATCAGCCCCAGCATTTT.

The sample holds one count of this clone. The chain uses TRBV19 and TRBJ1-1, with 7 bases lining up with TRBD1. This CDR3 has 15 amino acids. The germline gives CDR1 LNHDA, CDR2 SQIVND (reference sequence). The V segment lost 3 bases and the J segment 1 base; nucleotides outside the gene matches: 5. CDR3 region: CASSIPGGANTEAFF. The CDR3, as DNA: TGTGCCAGTAGTATCCCAGGGGGAGCGAACACTGAAGCTTTCTTT.

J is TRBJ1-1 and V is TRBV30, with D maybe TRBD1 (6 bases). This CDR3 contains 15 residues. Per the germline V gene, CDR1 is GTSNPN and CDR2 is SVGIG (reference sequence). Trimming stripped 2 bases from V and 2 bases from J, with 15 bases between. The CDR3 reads CAWSRPDRINTEAFF. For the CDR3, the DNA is TGTGCCTGGAGTAGACCGGACAGAATCAACACTGAAGCTTTCTTT. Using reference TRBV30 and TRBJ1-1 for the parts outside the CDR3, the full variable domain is SQTIHQWPATLVQPVGSPLSLECTVEGTSNPNLYWYRQAAGRGLQLLFYSVGIGQISSEVPQNLSASRPQDRQFILSSKKLLLSDSGFYLCAWSRPDRINTEAFFGQGTRLTVV.

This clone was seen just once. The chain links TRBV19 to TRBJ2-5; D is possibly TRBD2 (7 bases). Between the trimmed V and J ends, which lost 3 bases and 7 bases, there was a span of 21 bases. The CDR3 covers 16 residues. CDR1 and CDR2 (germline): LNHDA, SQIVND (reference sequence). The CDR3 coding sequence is TGTGCCAGTAGTATTCCTGGGAGGGGGGGTACCCCGACCCAGTACTTC. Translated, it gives CASSIPGRGGTPTQYF. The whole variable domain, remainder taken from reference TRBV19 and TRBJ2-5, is DGGITQSPKYLFRKEGQNVTLSCEQNLNHDAMYWYRQDPGQGLRLIYYSQIVNDFQKGDIAEGYSVSREKKESFPLTVTSAQKNPTAFYLCASSIPGRGGTPTQYFGPGTRLLVL.

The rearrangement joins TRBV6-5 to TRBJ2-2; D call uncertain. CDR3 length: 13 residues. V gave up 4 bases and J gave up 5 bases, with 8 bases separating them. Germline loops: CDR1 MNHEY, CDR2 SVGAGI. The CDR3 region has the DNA TGTGCCAGCAGTTTCGTCCGAACCGGGGAGCTGTTTTTT. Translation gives CASSFVRTGELFF.

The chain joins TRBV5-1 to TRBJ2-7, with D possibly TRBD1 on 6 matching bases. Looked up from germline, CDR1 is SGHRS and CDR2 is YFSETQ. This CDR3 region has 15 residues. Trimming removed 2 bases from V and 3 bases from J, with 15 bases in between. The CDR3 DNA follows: TGCGCCAGCAGCTTCGGGACACAGGAGATCTACGAGCAGTACGTC. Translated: CASSFGTQEIYEQYV.

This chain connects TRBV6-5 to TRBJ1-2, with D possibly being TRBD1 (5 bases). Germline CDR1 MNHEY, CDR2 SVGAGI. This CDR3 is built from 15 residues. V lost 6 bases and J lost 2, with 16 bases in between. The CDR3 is CASRLTGGMNYGYTF. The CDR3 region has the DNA TGTGCCAGCAGGCTCACAGGAGGTATGAACTATGGCTACACCTTC.

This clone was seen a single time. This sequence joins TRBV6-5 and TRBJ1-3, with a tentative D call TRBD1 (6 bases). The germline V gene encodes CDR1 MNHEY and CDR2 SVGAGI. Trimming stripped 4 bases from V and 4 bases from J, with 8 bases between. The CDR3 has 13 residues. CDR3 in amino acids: CASSWDNGNTIYF. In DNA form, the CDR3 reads TGTGCCAGCAGTTGGGACAACGGAAACACCATATATTTT.

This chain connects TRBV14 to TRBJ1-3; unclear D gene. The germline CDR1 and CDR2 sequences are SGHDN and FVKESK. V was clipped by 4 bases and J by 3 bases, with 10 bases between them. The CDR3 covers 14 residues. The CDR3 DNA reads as TGTGCCAGCAGCCTTGGACGAAGTGGAAACACCATATATTTT. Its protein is CASSLGRSGNTIYF.

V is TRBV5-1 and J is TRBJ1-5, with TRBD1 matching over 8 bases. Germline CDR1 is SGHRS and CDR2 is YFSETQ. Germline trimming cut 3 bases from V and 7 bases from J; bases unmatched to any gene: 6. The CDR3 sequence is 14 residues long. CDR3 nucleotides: TGCGCCAGCAGCTCAGGACAGGGTGGACAGCCCCAGCATTTT. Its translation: CASSSGQGGQPQHF. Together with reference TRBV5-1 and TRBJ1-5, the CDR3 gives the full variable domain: KAGVTQTPRYLIKTRGQQVTLSCSPISGHRSVSWYQQTPGQGLQFLFEYFSETQRNKGNFPGRFSGRQFSNSRSEMNVSTLELGDSALYLCASSSGQGGQPQHFGDGTRLSIL.

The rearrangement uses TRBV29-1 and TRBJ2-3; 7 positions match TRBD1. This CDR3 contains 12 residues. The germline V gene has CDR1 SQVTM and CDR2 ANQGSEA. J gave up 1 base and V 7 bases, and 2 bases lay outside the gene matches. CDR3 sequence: CSADRGTDTQYF. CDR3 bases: TGCAGCGCTGACAGGGGCACAGATACGCAGTATTTT.

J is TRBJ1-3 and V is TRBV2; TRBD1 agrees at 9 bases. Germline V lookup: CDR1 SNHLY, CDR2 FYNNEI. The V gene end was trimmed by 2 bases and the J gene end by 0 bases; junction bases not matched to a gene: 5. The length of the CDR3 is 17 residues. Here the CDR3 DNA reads TGTGCCAGCAGTGAACGGACAGGGGCCCACTCTGGAAACACCATATATTTT. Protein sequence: CASSERTGAHSGNTIYF.

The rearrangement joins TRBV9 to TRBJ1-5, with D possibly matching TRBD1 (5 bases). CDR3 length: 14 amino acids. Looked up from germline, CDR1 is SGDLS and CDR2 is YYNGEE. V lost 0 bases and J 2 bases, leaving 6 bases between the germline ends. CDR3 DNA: TGTGCCAGCAGCGTAGAAGGGGGCAATCAGCCCCAGCATTTT. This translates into CASSVEGGNQPQHF. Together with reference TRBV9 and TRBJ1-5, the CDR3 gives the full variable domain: DSGVTQTPKHLITATGQRVTLRCSPRSGDLSVYWYQQSLDQGLQFLIQYYNGEERAKGNILERFSAQQFPDLHSELNLSSLELGDSALYFCASSVEGGNQPQHFGDGTRLSIL.

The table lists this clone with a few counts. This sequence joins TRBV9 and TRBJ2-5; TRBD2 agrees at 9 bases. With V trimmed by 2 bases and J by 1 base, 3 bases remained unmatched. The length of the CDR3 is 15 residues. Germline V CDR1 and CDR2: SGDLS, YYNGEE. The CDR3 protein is CASSVSGGFQETQYF. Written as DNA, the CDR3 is TGTGCCAGCAGCGTTAGCGGGGGATTCCAAGAGACCCAGTACTTC.

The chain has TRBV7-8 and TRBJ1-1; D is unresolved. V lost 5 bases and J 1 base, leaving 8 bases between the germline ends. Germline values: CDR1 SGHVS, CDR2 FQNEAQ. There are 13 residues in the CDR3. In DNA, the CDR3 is TGTGCCAGCAGCCGGACCCGGAACACTGAAGCTTTCTTT. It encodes CASSRTRNTEAFF.

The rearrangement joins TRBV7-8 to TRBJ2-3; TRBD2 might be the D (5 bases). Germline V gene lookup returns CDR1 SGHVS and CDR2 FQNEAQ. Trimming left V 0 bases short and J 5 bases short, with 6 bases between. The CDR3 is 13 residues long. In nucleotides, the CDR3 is TGTGCCAGCAGCTTAGCGCGGGTAGATACGCAGTATTTT. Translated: CASSLARVDTQYF.

Here the CDR3 DNA reads TGTGCCAGCAGTCAAATTGAGTCCCCAGCAAGCTACAATGAGCAGTTCTTC. Its protein is CASSQIESPASYNEQFF. This chain joins TRBV28 and TRBJ2-1; D is unresolved. V lost 5 bases to trimming and J lost 3 bases, with 20 bases between them. Germline V lookup: CDR1 MDHEN, CDR2 SYDVKM. The CDR3 spans 17 residues. Drawing the rest from reference TRBV28 and TRBJ2-1, the complete variable domain is DVKVTQSSRYLVKRTGEKVFLECVQDMDHENMFWYRQDPGLGLRLIYFSYDVKMKEKGDIPEGYSVSREKKERFSLILESASTNQTSMYLCASSQIESPASYNEQFFGPGTRLTVL.

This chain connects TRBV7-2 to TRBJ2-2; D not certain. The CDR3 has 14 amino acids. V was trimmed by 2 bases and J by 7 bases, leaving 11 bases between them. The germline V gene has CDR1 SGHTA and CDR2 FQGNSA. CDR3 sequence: CASSLNGVVGELFF. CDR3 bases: TGTGCCAGCAGCTTAAATGGCGTGGTCGGGGAGCTGTTTTTT.

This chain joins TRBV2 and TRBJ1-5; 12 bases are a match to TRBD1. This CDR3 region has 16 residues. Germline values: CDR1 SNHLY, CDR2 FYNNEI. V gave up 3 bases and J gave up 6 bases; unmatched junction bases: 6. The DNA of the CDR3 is TGTGCCAGCAGTGAGACCGGGACAGGGGGCACTCAGCCCCAGCATTTT. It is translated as CASSETGTGGTQPQHF.

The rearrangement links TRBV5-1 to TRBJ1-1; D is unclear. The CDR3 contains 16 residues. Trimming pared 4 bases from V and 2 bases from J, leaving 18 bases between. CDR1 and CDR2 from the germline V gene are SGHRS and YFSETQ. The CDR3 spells CASSLSSGLVNTEAFF. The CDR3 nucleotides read TGCGCCAGCAGCCTCTCCTCGGGCCTCGTTAACACTGAAGCTTTCTTT.

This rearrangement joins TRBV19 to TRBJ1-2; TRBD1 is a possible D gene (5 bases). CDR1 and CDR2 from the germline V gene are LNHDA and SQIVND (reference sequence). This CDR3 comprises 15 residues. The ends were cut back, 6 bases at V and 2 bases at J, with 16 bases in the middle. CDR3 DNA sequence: TGTGCCAGTAGCAACGCCGGGACGCCCAACTATGGCTACACCTTC. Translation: CASSNAGTPNYGYTF.

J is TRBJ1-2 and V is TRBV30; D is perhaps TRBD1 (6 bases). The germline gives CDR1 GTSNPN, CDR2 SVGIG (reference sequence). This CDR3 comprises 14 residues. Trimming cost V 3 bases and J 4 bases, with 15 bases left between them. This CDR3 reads CAWRGRGHIYGYTF. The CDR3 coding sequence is TGTGCCTGGAGGGGCAGGGGCCATATCTATGGCTACACCTTC.